Listed here is a single TCR beta chain. The same CDR3 also results from other DNA sequences found in this sample. Per the original methods: The authors estimated nucleated cell counts from reference gene primer amplification. Generated by immunoSEQ multiplex PCR, the TCRdb table keeps only in-frame clones and is missing some. The V and J calls and clone size are taken from that table; D and trimming were inferred from the DNA. The sample shows fewer than 200,000 clones, over 75% of them seen only once. This specimen comes from a study of blood T cell repertoires in COVID-19. About the study: COVID-19 samples, acute and convalescent, were from the United States, Italy and Spain. PBMCs, B-cell-depleted T cells, or T cells provided the cDNA or gDNA that made up the material.

V was pared by 0 bases and J by 6 bases, with 7 bases of the junction left unmatched. This CDR3 is 16 amino acids long. The germline gives CDR1 LNHNV, CDR2 YYDKDF (reference sequence). This TCR derives from a man aged 55 to 70 who had recovered from COVID-19. This chain links TRBV15 with TRBJ1-4, with 7 bases identical to TRBD1. The sample comprised peripheral blood. CDR3 sequence reads: CATSRDGHRGDEKLFF. The CDR3, as DNA: TGTGCCACCAGCAGAGATGGACACAGGGGTGATGAAAAACTGTTTTTT.